This T cell receptor beta chain was identified in a study of cytomegalovirus exposure and HLA in healthy donors. Germline V CDR1 and CDR2: MNHNS, SASEGT. This CDR3 spans 14 amino acids. A multiplex PCR was run with 60 Vbeta primers and 13 Jbeta primers. Some clones are missing from TCRdb's copy, which holds only in-frame ones; the method was immunoSEQ multiplex PCR. Here the sample spans 150,000 to 200,000 clones, around 75% being singletons. Of note for this clone: A read error may produce the germline difference seen at one junction end. The sample has other DNA sequences that encode this CDR3 too.

The sequenced sample consisted of PBMCs. This TCR was sampled from a male donor in good health and CMV-seronegative. This chain uses TRBV6-1 with TRBJ1-5; no clear D. The CDR3 nucleotides are TGCGCCAGCTGCAGACTCTATAGCAATCAGCCCCAGCATTTT. Translating gives CASCRLYSNQPQHF.